Given below is one TCR beta chain in context. The table came from immunoSEQ multiplex PCR; TCRdb's copy has only in-frame clones and leaves some out. The sample records about 660,000 clones, 70% to 90% being singletons. The data originate from a study of shared T cell receptors in the human thymus. Germline V lookup: CDR1 LGHNA, CDR2 YSLEER. This CDR3 has 22 residues. J lost 3 bases, V lost 3 bases, and 28 bases had no gene match. The same sample was also used in a study of human thymus T cells. This second report adds: Resections obtained during corrective heart surgery supplied the thymus tissue. Unrelated people showed highly overlapping thymic repertoires, related research reported.

Sequencing input: thymocytes. The TCR sequence derives from a boy under two years old with a congenital heart defect. The chain employs TRBV4-3 and TRBJ2-5, with TRBD2 matching 7 bases. CDR3 nucleotides: TGCGCCAGCAGCCAGGAACGGAGCAAGACGGCGGGAGTGGGGTTTTCGGAAGAGACCCAGTACTTC. Residues: CASSQERSKTAGVGFSEETQYF.